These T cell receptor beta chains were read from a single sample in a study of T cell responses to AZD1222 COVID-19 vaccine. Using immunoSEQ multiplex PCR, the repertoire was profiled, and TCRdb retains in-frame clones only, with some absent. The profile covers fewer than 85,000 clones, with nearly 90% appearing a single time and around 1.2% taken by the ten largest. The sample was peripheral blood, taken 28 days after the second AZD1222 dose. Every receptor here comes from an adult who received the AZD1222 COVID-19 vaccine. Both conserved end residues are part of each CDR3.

CASSIRLGTGAEEQYF	TRBJ2-7	TRBV19
CASSTPGLAVDNEQFF	TRBJ2-1	TRBV19
CASSQMGITGELFF	TRBJ2-2	TRBV3-1/TRBV3-2
CASSPGGGGKLFF	TRBJ1-4	TRBV11-2
CASSQNDRGNSYEQYF	TRBJ2-7	TRBV6-6
CASSRRGGEITEAFF	TRBJ1-1	TRBV4-2
CAWSVIRMPTEAFF	TRBJ1-1	TRBV30
CASSPKAPGGALNYGYTF	TRBJ1-2	TRBV18
CAISEEWTSGRGYENIQYF	TRBJ2-4	TRBV10-3
CASSFLGFTETQYF	TRBJ2-5	TRBV11-2
CASSEGTSGRNPSYNEQFF	TRBJ2-1	TRBV6-4
CSVEDLEGYTF	TRBJ1-2	TRBV29-1
CASRRGNTGELFF	TRBJ2-2	TRBV14
CASSLGSPNTEAFF	TRBJ1-1	TRBV5-4
CSVGQGNEPQHF	TRBJ1-5	TRBV29-1
CASSLRQQNTEAFF	TRBJ1-1	TRBV7-2
CASSPETGELFF	TRBJ2-2	TRBV18
CASSTSELGYTF	TRBJ1-2	TRBV19
CASSSSRLADNTGELFF	TRBJ2-2	TRBV7-2
CASSPGTGGTEAFF	TRBJ1-1	TRBV5-1
CASSMAESGIEQFF	TRBJ2-1	TRBV19
CASSVTVSGGETQYF	TRBJ2-5	TRBV9
CASSVGPGAGELFF	TRBJ2-2	TRBV9
CASSLTGGEEKLFF	TRBJ1-4	TRBV5-1
CASSQEVRANSGANVLTF	TRBJ2-6	TRBV4-3
CASSEGITNTEAFF	TRBJ1-1	TRBV4-2
CASSQGGLPYEQYF	TRBJ2-7	TRBV6-4
CASSLRGGFTDTQYF	TRBJ2-3	TRBV7-9
CASSEEWLGQATNEKLFF	TRBJ1-4	TRBV6-1
CASSIKLAGSSYEQYF	TRBJ2-7	TRBV5-1
CASGPSGSNEQFF	TRBJ2-1	TRBV12-5
CASRALGEPQHF	TRBJ1-5	TRBV6-4
CSVPKDSLTDTQYF	TRBJ2-3	TRBV29-1
CASSQEGLGTNEQFF	TRBJ2-1	TRBV3-1/TRBV3-2
CATSDRGGSYNEQFF	TRBJ2-1	TRBV24-1
CASSDHQAYPPYGYTF	TRBJ1-2	TRBV10-2
CASSPGTGSGIGNTIYF	TRBJ1-3	TRBV18
CASSSQGPPDTQYF	TRBJ2-3	TRBV7-9
CASSQGTGSEQYF	TRBJ2-7	TRBV14
CASGQRTNEKLFF	TRBJ1-4	TRBV2
CAISSQGAYEQYF	TRBJ2-7	TRBV10-3
CASSYSPGQGGTEAFF	TRBJ1-1	TRBV6-2/TRBV6-3
CASSLDLAGDRVTEAFF	TRBJ1-1	TRBV5-1